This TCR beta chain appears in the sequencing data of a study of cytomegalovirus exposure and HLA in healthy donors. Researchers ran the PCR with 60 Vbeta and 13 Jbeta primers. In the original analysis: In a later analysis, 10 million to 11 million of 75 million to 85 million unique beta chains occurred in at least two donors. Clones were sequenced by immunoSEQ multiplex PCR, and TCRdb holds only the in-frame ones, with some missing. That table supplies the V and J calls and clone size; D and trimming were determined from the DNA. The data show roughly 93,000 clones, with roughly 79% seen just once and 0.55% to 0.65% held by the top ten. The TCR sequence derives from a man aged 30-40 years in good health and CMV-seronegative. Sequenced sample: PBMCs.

CDR3 in DNA: TGTGCCAGCGGGGGCTTTACCGGGGAGCTGTTTTTT. It specifies CASGGFTGELFF. The chain is built from TRBV27 and TRBJ2-2; D might be TRBD1 (6 bases). V lost 8 bases, J lost 5 bases, and 9 bases lay in between. CDR3 length: 12 residues. CDR1 is MNHEY, CDR2 SMNVEV, per germline (reference sequence).